This entry lists 27 T cell receptor beta chains sequenced from one sample in a study of human T cells and chemical hapten exposure. Time point of the sample: patch test 3, about 24 weeks after DPC sensitization. Treatment described: therapeutic diphenylcyclopropenone sensitization with weekly scalp DPC. TCRdb independently ran MiXCR on the RACE reads; one entry per CDR3 protein. The sample carries about 90,000 distinct CDR3 sequences, roughly a tenth recorded once. Sequenced material: whole blood, taken in connection with sensitization to the hapten diphenylcyclopropenone (DPC). Receptors were obtained from a woman in her thirties with alopecia areata. Some clones in this sample may be carry-over from other donors' samples.

In this sample, this clonotype turned up many times. This rearrangement joins TRBV7-9 to TRBJ1-4; D is uncertain. The length of the CDR3 is 14 residues. V was clipped by 4 bases and J by 7 bases, with 13 bases between them. Germline V gives CDR1 SEHNR, CDR2 FQNEAQ (reference sequence). In DNA, the CDR3 is TGTGCCAGCAGCTCTTCATACGGCGGTGAAAAACTGTTTTTT. The encoded protein is CASSSSYGGEKLFF. Variable domain in full (rest from reference TRBV7-9 and TRBJ1-4): DTGVSQNPRHKITKRGQNVTFRCDPISEHNRLYWYRQTLGQGPEFLTYFQNEAQLEKSRLLSDRFSAERPKGSFSTLEIQRTEQGDSAMYLCASSSSYGGEKLFFGSGTQLSVL.

In this sample, this clonotype turned up a few times. The chain links TRBV29-1 to TRBJ2-7; D perhaps matches TRBD1 (5 bases). Germline CDR1 reads SQVTM; CDR2 reads ANQGSEA. The CDR3 spans 12 residues. V was trimmed by 4 bases and J by 2 bases, leaving 9 bases between them. The CDR3 sequence: CSVADSPYEQYF. CDR3 in DNA: TGCAGCGTTGCCGACAGCCCCTACGAGCAGTACTTC.

This clonotype was observed many times. J is TRBJ2-3 and V is TRBV4-1; D remains unclear. Between the trimmed V and J ends, which lost 1 base and 14 bases, there was a span of 16 bases. This CDR3 comprises 13 residues. In germline, CDR1 is MGHRA, CDR2 YSYEKL. The CDR3 DNA reads TGCGCCAGCAGCCAAGTATCAAAGTTCCTGCCGTATTTT. Its translation is CASSQVSKFLPYF.

This clonotype occurred many times. The chain uses TRBV7-9 and TRBJ1-5; no reliable D call. Germline assignment: CDR1 SEHNR and CDR2 FQNEAQ (reference sequence). The CDR3 loop spans 18 amino acids. The germline V and J ends were trimmed by 1 base and 2 bases, with 18 bases remaining between them. This chain's CDR3 is CASSLVGFLLVGNQPQHF. The DNA for the CDR3 is TGTGCCAGCAGCTTAGTGGGGTTCTTGTTGGTTGGCAATCAGCCCCAGCATTTT.

This clonotype was observed a few times. The chain joins TRBV7-9 to TRBJ1-2; no reliable D call. V gave up 2 bases and J gave up 3 bases, with 10 bases separating them. The CDR3 totals 14 residues. CDR1 and CDR2 (germline): SEHNR, FQNEAQ (reference sequence). The CDR3 loop reads CASSLRERDYGYTF. CDR3 nucleotides: TGTGCCAGCAGCTTAAGGGAACGGGACTATGGCTACACCTTC.

This clonotype appeared a few times. J is TRBJ2-4 and V is TRBV29-1; a weak D match, TRBD2 (6 bases). Germline V gene lookup returns CDR1 SQVTM and CDR2 ANQGSEA. CDR3 length: 11 amino acids. Trimming took off 3 bases at V and 9 bases at J, with 9 bases between the two ends. The CDR3 region has the DNA TGCAGCGTTGATAAGGGAGGCATTCAGTACTTC. Residues: CSVDKGGIQYF. The full variable domain, in which reference TRBV29-1 and TRBJ2-4 provide the parts outside the CDR3, is SAVISQKPSRDICQRGTSLTIQCQVDSQVTMMFWYRQQPGQSLTLIATANQGSEATYESGFVIDKFPISRPNLTFSTLTVSNMSPEDSSIYLCSVDKGGIQYFGAGTRLSVL.

This clonotype was counted a few times. This rearrangement joins TRBV10-3 to TRBJ2-7; 7 bases are a match to TRBD1. There are 13 residues in the CDR3. Germline V lookup: CDR1 ENHRY, CDR2 SYGVKD. V lost 2 bases and J lost 9; bases outside the gene matches: 7. The CDR3 is CAISEEGATRQYV. Here the CDR3 DNA reads TGTGCCATCAGTGAGGAGGGGGCAACAAGGCAGTACGTC.

This clonotype was picked up many times. The V call is TRBV12-2, the J call TRBJ2-3. TRBV12-2 is labeled a pseudogene. The CDR3 covers 16 residues. This CDR3 is CASRLARWQVTDTQYF. The CDR3 coding sequence is TGTGCAAGTCGCTTAGCTCGGTGGCAGGTTACAGATACGCAGTATTTT.

In this sample, this clonotype turned up a few times. The chain links TRBV11-2 to TRBJ1-1, with unresolved D. V was trimmed by 10 bases and J by 4 bases, leaving 10 bases between them. The CDR3 consists of 11 residues. Germline V gives CDR1 SGHAT, CDR2 FQNNGV. CDR3 nucleotides: TGTGCCACCCTACATGGCACTGAAGCTTTCTTT. Its translation is CATLHGTEAFF.

The chain uses TRBV6-5 and TRBJ2-5, with a possible D match to TRBD1 (6 bases). The CDR3 extends over 15 amino acids. V dropped 6 bases and J dropped 1 base, with 15 bases sitting between them. The germline V gene encodes CDR1 MNHEY and CDR2 SVGAGI. The CDR3 is CASSLTGKIQETQYF. The CDR3 bases are TGTGCCAGCAGCCTTACAGGGAAAATCCAAGAGACCCAGTACTTC.

This clonotype was seen a few times. The V gene is TRBV4-3, the J gene TRBJ2-4; 7 bases match TRBD1. Losses at the gene ends were 2 bases for V and 2 bases for J; bases not matched to a gene: 3. Per germline, CDR1 LGHNA and CDR2 YSLEER. This CDR3 has 15 residues. The CDR3 region has the DNA TGCGCCAGCAGCCAAATGACAGGGACCAAAAACATTCAGTACTTC. Protein product: CASSQMTGTKNIQYF.

There are many counts of this clonotype. The chain recombines TRBV12-2 with TRBJ1-1; the table's D gene call, TRBD1, was not cross checked with the DNA. TRBV12-2 is annotated as a pseudogene. CDR3 length: 16 residues. The CDR3 coding sequence is TGTGCAAGTCGCTTAGAGCCACAGGGGATGAACACTGAAGCTTTCTTT. Residues: CASRLEPQGMNTEAFF.

This clonotype showed up just a few times. The chain joins TRBV4-1 to TRBJ2-1; TRBD2 matches 8 bases. CDR1 is MGHRA and CDR2 is YSYEKL in the germline V gene. V lost 0 bases, J lost 2 bases, and 0 bases stayed unmatched. The CDR3 sequence is 15 residues long. CDR3: CASSQDSGAYNEQFF. The CDR3 region has the DNA TGCGCCAGCAGCCAAGATAGCGGGGCCTACAATGAGCAGTTCTTC.

This clonotype was recorded a few times. The chain employs TRBV27 and TRBJ2-7; D is ambiguous. V dropped 4 bases and J dropped 4 bases, with 17 bases sitting between them. The germline gives CDR1 MNHEY, CDR2 SMNVEV (reference sequence). The CDR3 loop spans 15 amino acids. The chain's CDR3 is CASSSLVSGEYEQYF. CDR3 bases: TGTGCCAGCAGTTCCTTGGTCTCTGGGGAATACGAGCAGTACTTC.

This clonotype was counted at least ten times. This chain joins TRBV4-2 and TRBJ2-2; 14 bases agree with TRBD2. CDR1 and CDR2 from the germline V gene are LGHNA and YNFKEQ. Trimming took 1 base from V and 4 from J; bases not matched to a gene: 8. This CDR3 comprises 19 residues. The CDR3: CASSQAPGLAGEGTGELFF. The DNA for the CDR3 is TGTGCCAGCAGCCAAGCCCCGGGACTAGCGGGAGAAGGCACCGGGGAGCTGTTTTTT.

This clonotype was seen only a few times. The genes are TRBV27 and TRBJ1-5, with D tentatively TRBD1 (6 bases). With 8 bases removed from V and 5 bases from J, the gap between germline ends came to 19 bases. The length of the CDR3 is 15 residues. Looked up from germline, CDR1 is MNHEY and CDR2 is SMNVEV (reference sequence). The DNA for the CDR3 is TGTGCCAGCCAACCCACGTCCAGGGGCTATCAGCCCCAGCATTTT. This sequence encodes CASQPTSRGYQPQHF.

The chain couples TRBV12-3 or TRBV12-4 to TRBJ1-1; D is uncertain. V was clipped by 0 bases and J by 6 bases, with 11 bases between them. The CDR3 is made up of 14 amino acids. Here the CDR3 reads CASSLAAGGSEAFF. CDR3 coding DNA: TGTGCCAGCAGTTTAGCGGCAGGTGGCTCTGAAGCTTTCTTT.

V usage is TRBV9 and J usage is TRBJ2-3; no clear D gene. The V gene lost 7 bases and the J gene lost 2 bases, with 11 bases spanning the gap. Germline V CDR1 and CDR2: SGDLS, YYNGEE. The CDR3 is made up of 13 amino acids. CDR3 DNA sequence: TGTGCCAGCGGACGACTTGACACAGATACGCAGTATTTT. This translates into CASGRLDTDTQYF.

This clonotype has just a few counts. The V and J genes are TRBV3-1 and TRBJ1-1; D uncertain. Trimming removed 2 bases at V and 5 bases at J, with 9 bases between. CDR3 size: 13 residues. CDR1 LGHDT and CDR2 YNNKEL come from the germline V gene (reference sequence). The CDR3 reads CASSQKGGTEAFF. The CDR3, as DNA: TGTGCCAGCAGCCAAAAAGGCGGTACTGAAGCTTTCTTT.

J is TRBJ2-1 and V is TRBV5-1; 7 bases are a match to TRBD2. The CDR3 has 16 residues. CDR1 and CDR2 from the germline V gene are SGHRS and YFSETQ. J was trimmed by 0 bases and V by 4 bases; bases with no gene match: 7. Here the CDR3 DNA reads TGCGCCAGCAGCCCTGCTAGCGGAAGCTCCTACAATGAGCAGTTCTTC. It encodes CASSPASGSSYNEQFF.

In this sample, this clonotype turned up a few times. The chain combines TRBV29-1 with TRBJ2-3, with 8 bases fitting TRBD2. The CDR3 is 12 amino acids. The V and J ends lost 2 bases and 5 bases, in that order; junction bases with no gene match: 0. Germline CDR1 is SQVTM and CDR2 is ANQGSEA. The CDR3 region has the DNA TGCAGCGTTGAACTAGCGGGAGATACGCAGTATTTT. Translation: CSVELAGDTQYF.

The table lists this clonotype with a few counts. CDR3 bases: TGTGCCAGCAGCGATCCATACGAGCAGTACTTC. Translation: CASSDPYEQYF. V is TRBV28 and J is TRBJ2-7; D gene ambiguous. Germline V CDR1 and CDR2: MDHEN, SYDVKM. The CDR3 covers 11 residues. V dropped 6 bases and J dropped 4 bases, with 7 bases sitting between them.

This clonotype was counted at least ten times. The chain carries TRBV7-3 and TRBJ1-1; D unresolved. This CDR3 has 14 residues. Between the trimmed V and J ends, which lost 5 bases and 7 bases, there was a span of 17 bases. Germline CDR1 reads SGHTA; CDR2 reads FQGTGA. CDR3 DNA sequence: TGTGCCAGCAGCCCGGCCGGGGAATTTAATGAAGCTTTCTTT. Protein sequence: CASSPAGEFNEAFF.

The sample holds a few counts of this clonotype. This chain links TRBV5-4 with TRBJ2-1; D ambiguous. In germline, CDR1 is SGHNT, CDR2 YYREEE (reference sequence). The CDR3 extends over 13 amino acids. Trimming took 1 base from V and 7 from J, leaving 9 bases between them. CDR3 amino acids: CASSLKSRNEQFF. CDR3 DNA sequence: TGTGCCAGCAGCTTGAAGTCGCGGAATGAGCAGTTCTTC.

This clonotype was found many times. The chain joins TRBV15 to TRBJ2-3; a possible D gene is TRBD2 (6 bases). Trimming cost V 0 bases and J 1 base, with 17 bases left between them. CDR3 length: 18 residues. Germline lookup yields CDR1 LNHNV and CDR2 YYDKDF (reference sequence). The DNA for the CDR3 is TGTGCCACCAGCAGAGATCTCCAATCCGGGAGTGGCACAGATACGCAGTATTTT. This sequence encodes CATSRDLQSGSGTDTQYF.

This clonotype was counted many times. This rearrangement joins TRBV7-2 to TRBJ2-1, with TRBD1 as a possible D gene (6 bases). CDR3 length: 14 amino acids. Per germline, CDR1 SGHTA and CDR2 FQGNSA. With 5 bases removed from V and 8 bases from J, the gap between germline ends came to 16 bases. CDR3 DNA: TGTGCCAGCAGCCGGACCCGACAGGCGGATGAGCAGTTCTTC. It yields the protein CASSRTRQADEQFF.

The table lists this clonotype with many counts. This rearrangement joins TRBV29-1 to TRBJ2-3, with 11 bases lining up with TRBD2. The J segment lost 4 bases and the V segment lost 5 bases, leaving 2 bases of the junction unmatched. The CDR3 spans 13 residues. CDR1 and CDR2 (germline): SQVTM, ANQGSEA. The CDR3 nucleotides read TGCAGCGTTCAACTAGCGGGAGCAGATACGCAGTATTTT. Translation gives CSVQLAGADTQYF.